The source of this T cell receptor beta chain is a study of blood T cells in healthy people across ages. It was with a sample-barcoded 5' primer and a J-beta primer mix that a second PCR of roughly 7 to 12 cycles was run. TCRdb re-analysed the 5' RACE reads in MiXCR, keeping a single row per CDR3 protein. Altogether hundreds of thousands of distinct CDR3 sequences are present, approximately 48% being singletons, with the ten largest covering roughly 19%. Germline V CDR1 and CDR2: SGHRS, YFSETQ. The CDR3 is 17 amino acids. Trimming took 1 base from V and 0 from J, leaving 11 bases between them. This clonotype was sampled from a man in his sixties in good health. The chain joins TRBV5-1 to TRBJ2-6; D is uncertain. Material for sequencing was blood. The CDR3 here is CASSLMVSDSGANVLTF. CDR3 DNA: TGCGCCAGCAGCTTGATGGTCTCCGACTCTGGGGCCAACGTCCTGACTTTC.